A selection of T cell receptor beta chains follows, all from one sample in a study of blood T cell repertoires in COVID-19. Data came from immunoSEQ multiplex PCR; TCRdb stores just in-frame clones and leaves some out. The sample includes a few hundred thousand clones, approximately 86% of them seen just once. The sequencing sample was made of peripheral blood. The receptor source for this set is a woman aged 55-75 years with COVID-19, enrolled during active disease. CDR3s include the opening cysteine and the closing phenylalanine or tryptophan. A D gene is named only where the DNA matches it firmly. Expanded clones are given a class, and other clones once, few, many or no size at all.

d_gene: TRBD1; v_gene: TRBV12-3/TRBV12-4; abundance: once; CDR3aa: CATRQGRETQYF
d_gene: TRBD1; v_gene: TRBV19; abundance: -; CDR3aa: CASMSRGRTDTQYF
d_gene: -; v_gene: TRBV21-1; abundance: -; CDR3aa: CASSNSTGPPAYYGYTF
d_gene: -; v_gene: TRBV9; abundance: -; CDR3aa: CASSVEWGAAVTIYF
d_gene: TRBD1; v_gene: TRBV6-5; abundance: -; CDR3aa: CASSSGTAGYTF
d_gene: -; v_gene: TRBV18; abundance: once; CDR3aa: CASSPRQDQQNTIYF
d_gene: -; v_gene: TRBV6-1; abundance: -; CDR3aa: CASSEQGNYEQYF
d_gene: TRBD1; v_gene: TRBV5-1; abundance: -; CDR3aa: CASSVNRGRENGYTF
d_gene: TRBD1; v_gene: TRBV2; abundance: -; CDR3aa: CASSLWTGDTNTEAFF
d_gene: -; v_gene: TRBV6-5; abundance: -; CDR3aa: CASSFSVRADYGYTF
d_gene: -; v_gene: TRBV3-1/TRBV3-2; abundance: -; CDR3aa: CASSQVIKGRINEKLFF
d_gene: TRBD1; v_gene: TRBV2; abundance: -; CDR3aa: CANEDPQGAGTEAFF
d_gene: -; v_gene: TRBV19; abundance: -; CDR3aa: CASSMWQENSPLHF
d_gene: -; v_gene: TRBV23-1; abundance: -; CDR3aa: CASQSWDYSNQPQHF
d_gene: -; v_gene: TRBV6-2/TRBV6-3; abundance: -; CDR3aa: CASSYSKGIFYEQYF
d_gene: -; v_gene: TRBV5-4; abundance: -; CDR3aa: CASSLARGWNYGYTF
d_gene: TRBD1; v_gene: TRBV27; abundance: -; CDR3aa: CASSIQGEGDTQYF
d_gene: TRBD1; v_gene: TRBV10-1; abundance: few; CDR3aa: CASSDPRQGVKNEQFF
d_gene: TRBD2; v_gene: TRBV19; abundance: -; CDR3aa: CASSGRGVRYNEQFF
d_gene: -; v_gene: TRBV6-2/TRBV6-3; abundance: -; CDR3aa: CASSYQLGELFF
d_gene: TRBD1; v_gene: TRBV27; abundance: -; CDR3aa: CASSSYKDRGLEAKNIQYF
d_gene: -; v_gene: TRBV7-2; abundance: -; CDR3aa: CASSLSGATNEKLFF
d_gene: -; v_gene: TRBV7-2; abundance: once; CDR3aa: CASSLGPGRYGYTF
d_gene: -; v_gene: TRBV11-2; abundance: -; CDR3aa: CASSTLDTEQFF
d_gene: -; v_gene: TRBV11-2; abundance: -; CDR3aa: CASRLLRGGETQYF
d_gene: TRBD2; v_gene: TRBV30; abundance: once; CDR3aa: CAWSGAGGRSNEQFF
d_gene: -; v_gene: TRBV5-8; abundance: -; CDR3aa: CASSSAGGTEAFF
d_gene: TRBD1; v_gene: TRBV19; abundance: -; CDR3aa: CASSKGTASGNTIYF
d_gene: -; v_gene: TRBV29-1; abundance: -; CDR3aa: CSVDRGYSGEAFF
d_gene: TRBD2; v_gene: TRBV7-2; abundance: -; CDR3aa: CASSLGPSSGGAFEQFF
d_gene: -; v_gene: TRBV5-4; abundance: -; CDR3aa: CASSLGPGPNYGYTF
d_gene: TRBD2; v_gene: TRBV2; abundance: -; CDR3aa: CASSEGPLRGGTDTQYF
d_gene: TRBD1; v_gene: TRBV30; abundance: -; CDR3aa: CAWSQGQITGELFF
d_gene: TRBD1; v_gene: TRBV9; abundance: -; CDR3aa: CASSVGSQGVTDTQYF
d_gene: -; v_gene: TRBV7-3; abundance: once; CDR3aa: CASSLFGEETQYF
d_gene: TRBD1; v_gene: TRBV10-2; abundance: -; CDR3aa: CASSGGQGAQPQHF
d_gene: -; v_gene: TRBV12-3/TRBV12-4; abundance: -; CDR3aa: CASSSGLSYEQYF
d_gene: -; v_gene: TRBV7-6; abundance: -; CDR3aa: CASSLERAPNTEAFF
d_gene: -; v_gene: TRBV7-6; abundance: -; CDR3aa: CASSLRGRNTGELFF
d_gene: -; v_gene: TRBV7-2; abundance: -; CDR3aa: CASSPFDGSEQYF
d_gene: TRBD2; v_gene: TRBV7-2; abundance: -; CDR3aa: CASRPPGRSTDTQYF
d_gene: TRBD1; v_gene: TRBV5-1; abundance: -; CDR3aa: CASSLAPTGGGNEQFF
d_gene: -; v_gene: TRBV15; abundance: -; CDR3aa: CATSFGVMNTEAFF
d_gene: -; v_gene: TRBV7-6; abundance: -; CDR3aa: CASSLGSSGAREQYF
d_gene: TRBD1; v_gene: TRBV6-5; abundance: -; CDR3aa: CASRGTTGIGSPLHF
d_gene: TRBD1; v_gene: TRBV18; abundance: -; CDR3aa: CASSLGQAYNEQFF
d_gene: -; v_gene: TRBV5-1; abundance: once; CDR3aa: CASSLFSGNQPQHF
d_gene: -; v_gene: TRBV4-1; abundance: -; CDR3aa: CASSQGLKGPKSITYF
d_gene: -; v_gene: TRBV27; abundance: -; CDR3aa: CASSSDESQPQHF
d_gene: -; v_gene: TRBV27; abundance: -; CDR3aa: CASSSTQNYGYTF
d_gene: TRBD2; v_gene: TRBV19; abundance: -; CDR3aa: CASGTSGGATDTQYF
d_gene: TRBD2; v_gene: TRBV13; abundance: -; CDR3aa: CASSLNPAGPHNEQFF
d_gene: TRBD1; v_gene: TRBV6-2/TRBV6-3; abundance: -; CDR3aa: CASSDQGEGIHNEQFF
d_gene: TRBD1; v_gene: TRBV14; abundance: -; CDR3aa: CASSRSRGPDTQYF
d_gene: -; v_gene: TRBV2; abundance: -; CDR3aa: CASGGRGGNQPQHF
d_gene: -; v_gene: TRBV27; abundance: -; CDR3aa: CASSAGGPLGYGYTF
d_gene: TRBD1; v_gene: TRBV7-9; abundance: -; CDR3aa: CASSPGGAGYGYTF
d_gene: -; v_gene: TRBV7-2; abundance: -; CDR3aa: CASSLMRPPNTGELFF
d_gene: TRBD1; v_gene: TRBV2; abundance: -; CDR3aa: CASSAGQGAHGYTF